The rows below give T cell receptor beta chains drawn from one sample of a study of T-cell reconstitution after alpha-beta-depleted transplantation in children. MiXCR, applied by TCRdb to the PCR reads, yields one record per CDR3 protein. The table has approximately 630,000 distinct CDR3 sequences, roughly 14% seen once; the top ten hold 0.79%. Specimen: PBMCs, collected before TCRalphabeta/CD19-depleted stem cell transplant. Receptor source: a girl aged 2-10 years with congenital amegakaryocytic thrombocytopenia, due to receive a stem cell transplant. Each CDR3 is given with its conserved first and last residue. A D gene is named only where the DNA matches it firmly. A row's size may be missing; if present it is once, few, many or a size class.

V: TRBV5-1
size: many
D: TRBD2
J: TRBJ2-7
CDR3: CASSIRTSGREEQYF
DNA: TGCGCCAGCAGCATAAGGACTAGCGGGAGGGAAGAGCAGTACTTC

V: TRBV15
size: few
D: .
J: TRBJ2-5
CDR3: CATSRELGVQETQYF
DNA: TGTGCCACCAGCAGAGAGCTCGGGGTCCAAGAGACCCAGTACTTC

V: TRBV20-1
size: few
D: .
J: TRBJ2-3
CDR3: CSAPSPWEESTDTQYF
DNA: TGCAGTGCCCCGAGCCCGTGGGAGGAGAGCACAGATACGCAGTATTTT

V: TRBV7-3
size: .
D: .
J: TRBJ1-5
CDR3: CASSLLGTDTQHF
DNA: TGTGCCAGCAGCTTATTGGGCACAGATACGCAGCATTTT

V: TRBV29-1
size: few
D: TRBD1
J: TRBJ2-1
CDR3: CSVDRDRGVNEQFF
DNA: TGCAGCGTAGACCGGGACAGGGGAGTCAATGAGCAGTTCTTC

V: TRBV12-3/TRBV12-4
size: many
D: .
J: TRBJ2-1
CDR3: CASRDPFGSITNEQFF
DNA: TGTGCCAGCAGGGATCCCTTCGGGAGTATTACCAATGAGCAGTTCTTC

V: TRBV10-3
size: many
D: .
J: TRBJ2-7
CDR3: CAIRGRSYEQYF
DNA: TGTGCCATCCGGGGTAGGTCCTACGAGCAGTACTTC

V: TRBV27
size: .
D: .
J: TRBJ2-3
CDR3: CASSPRGATHTDTQYF
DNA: TGTGCCAGCAGCCCCCGGGGAGCTACACACACAGATACGCAGTATTTT

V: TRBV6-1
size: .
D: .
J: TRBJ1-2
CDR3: CASSRRDTHGYTF
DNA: TGTGCCAGCAGTCGTCGGGACACTCATGGCTACACCTTC

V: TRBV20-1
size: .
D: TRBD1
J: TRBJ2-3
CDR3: CSASNRDRGSDTQYF
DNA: TGCAGTGCTAGCAACCGGGACAGGGGGTCAGATACGCAGTATTTT

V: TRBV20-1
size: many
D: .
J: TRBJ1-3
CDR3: CSAREEGNTIYF
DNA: TGCAGTGCTAGAGAGGAAGGAAACACCATATATTTT

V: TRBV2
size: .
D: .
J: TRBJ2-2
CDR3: CASKAAGNTGELFF
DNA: TGTGCCAGCAAAGCAGCGGGCAACACCGGGGAGCTGTTTTTT

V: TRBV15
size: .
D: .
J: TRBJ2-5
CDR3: CATSRDWRLGGETQYF
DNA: TGTGCCACCAGCAGAGATTGGAGACTAGGTGGTGAGACCCAGTACTTC

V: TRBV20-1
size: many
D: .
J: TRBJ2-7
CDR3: CSANQESTVSYEQYF
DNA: TGCAGTGCTAACCAAGAATCTACCGTCTCCTACGAGCAGTACTTC

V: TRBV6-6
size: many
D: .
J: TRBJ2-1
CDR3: CASKESSYNEQFF
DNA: TGTGCCAGCAAAGAAAGCTCCTACAATGAGCAGTTCTTC

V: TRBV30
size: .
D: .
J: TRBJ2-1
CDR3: CAWMYAESYNEQFF
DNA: TGTGCCTGGATGTACGCGGAGTCATACAATGAGCAGTTCTTC

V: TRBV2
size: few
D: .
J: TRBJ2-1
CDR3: CASSDLFRGSALNEQFF
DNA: TGTGCCAGCAGTGACCTTTTCAGGGGCTCCGCGTTGAATGAGCAGTTCTTC

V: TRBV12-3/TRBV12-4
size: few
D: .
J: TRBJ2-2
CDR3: CASSLWGGPTGELFF
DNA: TGTGCCAGCAGCCTCTGGGGGGGGCCTACCGGGGAGCTGTTTTTT

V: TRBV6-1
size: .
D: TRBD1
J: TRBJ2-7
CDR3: CASAPSRDRAPYEQYF
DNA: TGTGCCAGCGCACCTAGCCGGGACAGGGCTCCCTACGAGCAGTACTTC

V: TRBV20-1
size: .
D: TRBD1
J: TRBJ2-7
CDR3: CSGTDRMGSGYYEQYF
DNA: TGCAGTGGAACGGACAGGATGGGCAGCGGATACTACGAGCAGTACTTC

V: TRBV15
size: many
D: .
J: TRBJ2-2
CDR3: CATSRKDERLFF
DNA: TGTGCCACCAGCAGAAAGGATGAACGGCTGTTTTTT

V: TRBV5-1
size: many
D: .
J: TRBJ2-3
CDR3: CASSKQTGSTDTQYF
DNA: TGCGCCAGCAGCAAACAGACAGGAAGCACAGATACGCAGTATTTT

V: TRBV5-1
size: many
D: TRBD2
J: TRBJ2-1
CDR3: CASSPSVAGVDEQFF
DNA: TGCGCCAGCAGCCCGAGTGTAGCGGGAGTTGATGAGCAGTTCTTC

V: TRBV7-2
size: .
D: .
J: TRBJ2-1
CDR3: CASSIPRGRNEQFF
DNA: TGTGCCAGCAGCATTCCTAGGGGGAGGAATGAGCAGTTCTTC

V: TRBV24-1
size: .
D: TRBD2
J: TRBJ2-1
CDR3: CAIEGLAGGEQFF
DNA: TGTGCCATCGAGGGACTAGCGGGAGGTGAGCAGTTCTTC

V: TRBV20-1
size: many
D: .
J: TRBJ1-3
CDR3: CSASTGTETANGNTIYF
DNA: TGCAGTGCAAGTACCGGGACGGAGACAGCAAATGGAAACACCATATATTTT

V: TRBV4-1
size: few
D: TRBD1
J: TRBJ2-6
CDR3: CASSHFQGASSGANVLTF
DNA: TGCGCCAGCAGCCATTTTCAGGGGGCCTCCTCTGGGGCCAACGTCCTGACTTTC

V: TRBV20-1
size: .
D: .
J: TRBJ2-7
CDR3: CSAGNGQEWLVSYEQYF
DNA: TGCAGTGCCGGCAATGGTCAGGAATGGCTAGTTTCCTACGAGCAGTACTTC

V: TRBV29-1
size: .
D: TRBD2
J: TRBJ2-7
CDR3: CSARQKGTSGLYEQYF
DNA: TGCAGCGCCCGCCAGAAAGGGACTAGCGGGCTATACGAGCAGTACTTC

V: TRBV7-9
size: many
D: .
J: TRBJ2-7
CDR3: CASSPDRMGPDYEQYF
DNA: TGTGCCAGCAGCCCAGACCGCATGGGTCCAGACTACGAGCAGTACTTC

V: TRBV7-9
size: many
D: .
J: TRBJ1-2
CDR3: CASSAQGYGYTF
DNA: TGTGCCAGCAGCGCCCAAGGCTATGGCTACACCTTC